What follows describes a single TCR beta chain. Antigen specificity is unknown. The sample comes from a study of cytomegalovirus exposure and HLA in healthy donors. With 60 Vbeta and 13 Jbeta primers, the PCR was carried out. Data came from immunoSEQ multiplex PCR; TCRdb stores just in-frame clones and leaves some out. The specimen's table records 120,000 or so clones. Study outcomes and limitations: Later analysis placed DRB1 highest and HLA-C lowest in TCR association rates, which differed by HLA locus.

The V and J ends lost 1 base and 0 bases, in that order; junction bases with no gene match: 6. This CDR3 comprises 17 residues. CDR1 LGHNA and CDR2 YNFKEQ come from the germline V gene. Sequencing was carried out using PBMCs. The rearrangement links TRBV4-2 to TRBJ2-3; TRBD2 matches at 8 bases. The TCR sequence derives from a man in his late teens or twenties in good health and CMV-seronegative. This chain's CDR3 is CASSQGGGGSSTDTQYF. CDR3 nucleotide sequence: TGTGCCAGCAGCCAAGGAGGCGGGGGGTCTAGCACAGATACGCAGTATTTT.